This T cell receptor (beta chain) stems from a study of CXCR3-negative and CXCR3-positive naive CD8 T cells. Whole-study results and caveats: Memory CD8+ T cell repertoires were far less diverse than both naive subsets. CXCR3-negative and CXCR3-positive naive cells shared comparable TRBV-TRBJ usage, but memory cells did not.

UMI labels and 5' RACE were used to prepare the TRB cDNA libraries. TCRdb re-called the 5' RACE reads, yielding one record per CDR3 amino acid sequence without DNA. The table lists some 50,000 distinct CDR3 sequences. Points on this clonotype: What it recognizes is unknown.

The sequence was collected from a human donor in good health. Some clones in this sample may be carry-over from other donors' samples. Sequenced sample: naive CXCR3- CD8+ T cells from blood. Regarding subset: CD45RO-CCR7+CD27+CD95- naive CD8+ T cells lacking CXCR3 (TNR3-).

CDR3 in amino acids: CASSVGSGGSYEQYF. The chain is built from TRBV9 and TRBJ2-7. Germline CDR1 SGDLS, CDR2 YYNGEE. The CDR3 covers 15 residues.